This T cell receptor beta chain was captured by sequencing in a study of monozygotic twins with inflammatory bowel disease. General study findings and limits: Repertoire similarity matched across concordant and discordant twins, perhaps owing to limited power.

The CDR3 is made up of 14 amino acids. In germline, CDR1 is KGHSH, CDR2 LQKENI. UMIs that had a 6-nucleotide sample barcode were put in using template switching. TCRdb processed the 5' RACE reads again and assigns one entry to each CDR3 protein, with no DNA. The table lists more than 300,000 distinct CDR3 sequences, with just over 2.5% in the top ten. As concerns this clonotype: Its target is unknown.

This TCR was recovered from a human donor with ulcerative colitis or Crohn's disease, or a healthy co-twin of an affected twin (not recorded which). The chain recombines TRBV18 with TRBJ2-1. Sequencing was done on a sample of blood. This chain's CDR3 is CASSPTHTDNEQFF.